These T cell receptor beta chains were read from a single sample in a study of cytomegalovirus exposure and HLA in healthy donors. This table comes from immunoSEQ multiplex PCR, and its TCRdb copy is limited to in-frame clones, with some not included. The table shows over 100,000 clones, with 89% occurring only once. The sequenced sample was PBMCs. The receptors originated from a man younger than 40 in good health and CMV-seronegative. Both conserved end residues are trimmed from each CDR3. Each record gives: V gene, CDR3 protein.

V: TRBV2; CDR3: ASKRGTNTEAF
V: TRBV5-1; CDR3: ASSVTGQGYEQY
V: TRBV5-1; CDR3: ASSFVGRGEKLF
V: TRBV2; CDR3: ASTEMTGTEAF
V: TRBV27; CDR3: ASSLGAPTRYEQY
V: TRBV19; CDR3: ASRYSRGGRPTDTQY
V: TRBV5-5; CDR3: ASSTGQGWGEKLF
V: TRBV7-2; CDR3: ASSTHREDTQY
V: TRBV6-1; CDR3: ASRQGNTGELF
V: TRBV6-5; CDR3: ASSYSQGSQPQH
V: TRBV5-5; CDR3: ASRRTPGQGAEAF
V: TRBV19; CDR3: ASSPTPGAGELF
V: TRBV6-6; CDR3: ASSPGTNEQY
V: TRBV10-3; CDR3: AIKDDRGNQPQH
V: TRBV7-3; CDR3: ASSRTGGIGTDTQY
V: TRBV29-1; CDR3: SVRGTENTEAF
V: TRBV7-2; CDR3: ASSLGWGLGLRGYT
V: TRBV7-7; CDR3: ASSPSGGLYNEQF